The rows below give T cell receptor beta chains drawn from one sample of a study of identical twins. TCRdb redid the calling of the 5' RACE reads with MiXCR, one entry per CDR3 protein. The data show hundreds of thousands of distinct CDR3 sequences, about 20% seen once. This sample also belongs to another study, concerning T cells expressing NK-cell markers.

Source material: PBMCs. The receptors come from a woman aged 18-29 years in good health. Each CDR3 is given with its conserved first and last residue. A D gene is named only where the DNA matches it firmly. Clone size, where shown, is once, few, many, or a class for clones that have expanded.

V gene,J gene,D gene,clone size,CDR3 DNA,CDR3 protein
TRBV20-1,TRBJ2-3,NA,NA,TGCAGTGCTAGAGAAAGGGACTGGTACACAGATACGCAGTATTTT,CSARERDWYTDTQYF
TRBV7-2,TRBJ2-5,TRBD2,NA,TGTGCCAGCAGCATACGACTAGCGGAAGTACAAGAGACCCAGTACTTC,CASSIRLAEVQETQYF
TRBV12-3/TRBV12-4,TRBJ2-5,NA,many,TGTGCCAGCAGTTTGAAAGGGGGAGAGACCCAGTACTTC,CASSLKGGETQYF
TRBV20-1,TRBJ2-1,NA,few,TGCAGTGCTGCACTAGCAGGGACCTACAATGAGCAGTTCTTC,CSAALAGTYNEQFF
TRBV9,TRBJ2-1,TRBD2,NA,TGTGCCAGCAGCACAAGCGGGGGGGCCGGTGAGCAGTTCTTC,CASSTSGGAGEQFF
TRBV9,TRBJ2-3,NA,NA,TGTGCCAGCAGCGTAGGGGGGGGCTTGGCGGATACGCAGTATTTT,CASSVGGGLADTQYF
TRBV12-3/TRBV12-4,TRBJ1-1,NA,NA,TGTGCCAGCAGTTTGGGGGGGCAATTGGGCACTGAAGCTTTCTTT,CASSLGGQLGTEAFF
TRBV20-1,TRBJ2-7,TRBD2,NA,TGCAGTGCTATAACCGGGAGGAATTACGAGCAGTACTTC,CSAITGRNYEQYF
TRBV7-2,TRBJ2-1,TRBD2,NA,TGTGCCAGCAGCTTAGTCGGGACTAGCGGGCGGGGGAATGAGCAGTTCTTC,CASSLVGTSGRGNEQFF
TRBV20-1,TRBJ2-3,TRBD2,NA,TGCAGTGCTAGAGATATAGCGGGAGGGGGTGGCACAGATACGCAGTATTTT,CSARDIAGGGGTDTQYF
TRBV7-7,TRBJ2-1,NA,NA,TGTGCCAGCAGCCACGGACATTCCGGGGGCAATGAGCAGTTCTTC,CASSHGHSGGNEQFF
TRBV20-1,TRBJ2-3,NA,many,TGCAGTGCAGCCAGAGATACGCAGTATTTT,CSAARDTQYF
TRBV20-1,TRBJ2-6,NA,few,TGCAGTGCTAGGGAGAGCTCTGGGGCCAACGTCCTGACTTTC,CSARESSGANVLTF
TRBV19,TRBJ2-1,NA,NA,TGTGCCAGTAGTACCTCGTTGGGTAGCTTCAATGAGCAGTTCTTC,CASSTSLGSFNEQFF
TRBV9,TRBJ2-1,NA,NA,TGTGCCAGCAGCGTGGGGGGAGCAGGCGGTGAGCAGTTCTTC,CASSVGGAGGEQFF
TRBV27,TRBJ2-1,TRBD1,NA,TGTGCCAGCAGCCTCACCTTAGACAGGGAGTATTATGAGCAGTTCTTC,CASSLTLDREYYEQFF
TRBV7-3,TRBJ2-1,TRBD2,NA,TGTGCCAGCAGCTTAAACCGGGGGGGCAGGAATGAGCAGTTCTTC,CASSLNRGGRNEQFF
TRBV12-3/TRBV12-4,TRBJ2-7,NA,NA,TGTGCCAGCAGTAAGACGGGAACCTACGAGCAGTACTTC,CASSKTGTYEQYF
TRBV5-1,TRBJ2-1,TRBD1,NA,TGCGCCAGCAGCTTGGAGGTGACAGGGTCGCAGTTCTTC,CASSLEVTGSQFF
TRBV20-1,TRBJ2-1,NA,NA,TGCAGTGCTCAGAACCCGGTTAGAAGAAACAATGAGCAGTTCTTC,CSAQNPVRRNNEQFF
TRBV7-8,TRBJ1-1,NA,NA,TGTGCCAGCAGCCCCCCAGGGACGGCTGAAGCTTTCTTT,CASSPPGTAEAFF
TRBV4-3,TRBJ2-3,TRBD2,NA,TGCGCCAGCAGCCGGGGACTAGCGGGAGTGGATACGCAGTATTTT,CASSRGLAGVDTQYF
TRBV6-1,TRBJ2-3,NA,many,TGTGCCAGCAACTATGGACCGTCGGATACGCAGTATTTT,CASNYGPSDTQYF
TRBV6-5,TRBJ1-2,NA,few,TGTGCCAGCAGTATCGACCCCCGCGGCTCTCAGCTCTATGGCTACACCTTC,CASSIDPRGSQLYGYTF
TRBV20-1,TRBJ2-1,NA,many,TGCAGTGCTAGAACCAATGAGCAGTTCTTC,CSARTNEQFF
TRBV19,TRBJ1-4,NA,few,TGTGCCAGTACCGACCGGGACACTAATGAAAAACTGTTTTTT,CASTDRDTNEKLFF
TRBV2,TRBJ2-1,TRBD2,NA,TGTGCCAGCAGTGAACGGGCTAGCGGGAGGAATGAGCAGTTCTTC,CASSERASGRNEQFF
TRBV27,TRBJ1-1,NA,NA,TGTGCCAGCAGGTGGACCGTTTACACTGAAGCTTTCTTT,CASRWTVYTEAFF
TRBV20-1,TRBJ2-1,NA,NA,TGCAGTGCCACGGCCGCGAGGACGGAGCAGTTCTTC,CSATAARTEQFF
TRBV6-6,TRBJ1-2,NA,few,TGTGCCAGCAGTTATCGGGGGGTGGGAGGCTACACCTTC,CASSYRGVGGYTF
TRBV2,TRBJ2-7,NA,NA,TGTGCCAGCAGTGAAGGCGGACGGGGCTCCTACGAGCTGTACTTC,CASSEGGRGSYELYF
TRBV6-5,TRBJ2-7,NA,few,TGTGCCAGCAGTTACTCGAATCGGCGGCAGACCTACGAGCAGTACTTC,CASSYSNRRQTYEQYF
TRBV6-2/TRBV6-3,TRBJ2-1,TRBD2,NA,TGTGCCAGCAGTTCGGCGACTAGCACTTTTGATAATGAGCAGTTCTTC,CASSSATSTFDNEQFF
TRBV4-2,TRBJ2-1,TRBD1,few,TGTGCCAGCAGCCAAGGGCCGGGACAGGGGAGCAATGAGCAGTTCTTC,CASSQGPGQGSNEQFF
TRBV5-8,TRBJ1-2,NA,few,TGTGCCAGCAGCCTTCTCTTCAGGGATCCGAACTATGGCTACACCTTC,CASSLLFRDPNYGYTF